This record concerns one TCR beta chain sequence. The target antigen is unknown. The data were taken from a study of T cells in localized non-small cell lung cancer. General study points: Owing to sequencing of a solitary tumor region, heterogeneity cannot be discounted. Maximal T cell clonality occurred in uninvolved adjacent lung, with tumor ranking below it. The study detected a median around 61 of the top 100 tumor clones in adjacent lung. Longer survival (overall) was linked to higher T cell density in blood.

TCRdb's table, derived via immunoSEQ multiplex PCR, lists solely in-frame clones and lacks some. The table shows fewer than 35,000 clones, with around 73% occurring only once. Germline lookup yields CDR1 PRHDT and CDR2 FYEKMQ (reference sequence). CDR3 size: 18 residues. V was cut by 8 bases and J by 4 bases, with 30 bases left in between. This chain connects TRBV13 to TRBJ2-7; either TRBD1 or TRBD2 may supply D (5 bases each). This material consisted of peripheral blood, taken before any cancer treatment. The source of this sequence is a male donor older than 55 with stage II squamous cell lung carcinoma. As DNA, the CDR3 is TGTGCCAGCGCCATCGAGGGGCTTCGTCAGGGCCTTTCTTACGAGCAGTACTTC. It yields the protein CASAIEGLRQGLSYEQYF.